The entry that follows covers one T cell receptor (beta chain) sequence. Its antigen is currently unknown. The length of the CDR3 is 17 residues. CDR1 SGHVS and CDR2 FQNEAQ come from the germline V gene. Trimming cost V 7 bases and J 0 bases, with 21 bases left between them. Use of 60 Vbeta and 13 Jbeta primers characterized the PCR. Per the original methods: In a later analysis, approximately 73 million unique TCR beta chains included roughly 11 million shared by two or more donors. Produced via immunoSEQ multiplex PCR; TCRdb's table is partial and in-frame only. That table furnishes V, J and clone size, whereas the DNA furnished D and trimming. The repertoire holds about 220,000 clones, with approximately 80% as singletons. This entry is derived from a study of cytomegalovirus exposure and HLA in healthy donors. Study results and caveats: Sequencing likely produced, as an artifact, a cluster of highly shared sequence variants. On later analysis, the bulk of CMV-associated TCR beta chains appeared to be HLA-restricted.

The specimen was PBMCs. This sequence originates from a boy younger than 10 in good health and CMV-seronegative. This chain links TRBV7-8 with TRBJ1-1, with D unclear. CDR3 in DNA: TGTGCCAGCACCCATATCGTTACAGCCTCCATGAACACTGAAGCTTTCTTT. Encoded protein: CASTHIVTASMNTEAFF.